These 9 T cell receptor beta chains came from one sample sequenced in a study of cytotoxic CD8 clonotypes in ibrutinib-treated CLL. Clones were sequenced by immunoSEQ multiplex PCR, and TCRdb holds only the in-frame ones, with some missing. Altogether some 150,000 clones are present, approximately 80% being singletons, with the ten largest covering around a quarter. The sample consisted of PBMCs, taken after 12 months of ibrutinib treatment. The receptors here all came from a human donor with chronic lymphocytic leukemia.

The chain combines TRBV19 with TRBJ2-7; 7 nucleotides align to TRBD1. V was pared by 5 bases and J by 2 bases, with 3 bases of the junction left unmatched. The germline CDR1 and CDR2 sequences are LNHDA and SQIVND (reference sequence). The CDR3 is 13 residues long. In DNA form, the CDR3 reads TGTGCCAGTAGTCTGGGACAGCCCTACGAGCAGTACTTC. It encodes CASSLGQPYEQYF.

The V gene is TRBV7-2, the J gene TRBJ2-1; D might be TRBD1 (7 bases). V was shortened by 4 bases and J by 8 bases, with 12 bases between the two germline ends. Germline V gene data show CDR1 as SGHTA and CDR2 as FQGNSA. This CDR3 is built from 13 residues. The CDR3 nucleotides read TGTGCCAGCAGCTACGACAGGGAGGATGAGCAGTTCTTC. Its protein is CASSYDREDEQFF.

This chain links TRBV7-9 with TRBJ2-2; possible D gene TRBD2, 5 bases. Germline CDR1 is SEHNR and CDR2 is FQNEAQ (reference sequence). Trimming stripped 5 bases from V and 5 bases from J, with 12 bases between. There are 14 residues in the CDR3. The CDR3 reads CASSLGIATGELFF. The CDR3 DNA is TGTGCCAGCAGCCTCGGGATAGCGACCGGGGAGCTGTTTTTT.

The gene calls are TRBV28 and TRBJ2-1, with D unclear. V was cut by 5 bases and J by 9 bases, with 14 bases left in between. The CDR3 runs to 13 residues. The germline gives CDR1 MDHEN, CDR2 SYDVKM. CDR3 protein: CASSPPSVREQFF. The CDR3 bases are TGTGCCAGCAGTCCGCCTTCCGTTCGTGAGCAGTTCTTC.

This clone was found once. The rearrangement joins TRBV27 to TRBJ2-1, with D possibly matching TRBD1 (7 bases). V gave up 2 bases and J gave up 5 bases, with 16 bases separating them. Germline loops: CDR1 MNHEY, CDR2 SMNVEV (reference sequence). The CDR3 is 16 amino acids. CDR3 bases: TGTGCCAGCAGTTTAACCCGACAGGGAGGCCACAATGAGCAGTTCTTC. It codes for CASSLTRQGGHNEQFF.

To note about this clone: The junction shows a germline mismatch at one end, possibly a read error. The rearrangement links TRBV20-1 to TRBJ2-1; D gene uncertain. This CDR3 is 10 amino acids long. In germline, CDR1 is DFQATT, CDR2 SNEGSKA (reference sequence). CDR3 coding DNA: TGCAGTACCATGGAGAATGGGCAGTTCTTC. It yields the protein CSTMENGQFF.

This rearrangement joins TRBV4-2 to TRBJ2-4; D is unclear. This CDR3 comprises 16 residues. The V end was cut by 6 bases, the J end by 3 bases, with 18 bases between. CDR1 and CDR2 from the germline V gene are LGHNA and YNFKEQ. The CDR3 nucleotides are TGTGCCAGCAGTCTACCGTCGGACCTGGGCAAAAACATTCAGTACTTC. It yields the protein CASSLPSDLGKNIQYF.

The sample holds a few counts of this clone. V is TRBV5-1 and J is TRBJ2-5; D is unclear. The germline V gene has CDR1 SGHRS and CDR2 YFSETQ. V lost 1 base, J lost 5 bases, and 9 bases lay in between. The CDR3 extends over 13 amino acids. The CDR3 loop is CASSLIPDETQYF. The CDR3 DNA sequence: TGCGCCAGCAGCTTGATCCCTGACGAGACCCAGTACTTC.

This chain joins TRBV5-1 and TRBJ2-5; maybe TRBD1 (6 bases). The DNA end favors TRBJ2-7, so the J call may be wrong. Germline V lookup: CDR1 SGHRS, CDR2 YFSETQ. This CDR3 is 13 amino acids long. DNA of the CDR3: TGCGCCAGCAGCTTGGGGACAGTCTACGAGCAGTACTTC. Its translation is CASSLGTVYEQYF.